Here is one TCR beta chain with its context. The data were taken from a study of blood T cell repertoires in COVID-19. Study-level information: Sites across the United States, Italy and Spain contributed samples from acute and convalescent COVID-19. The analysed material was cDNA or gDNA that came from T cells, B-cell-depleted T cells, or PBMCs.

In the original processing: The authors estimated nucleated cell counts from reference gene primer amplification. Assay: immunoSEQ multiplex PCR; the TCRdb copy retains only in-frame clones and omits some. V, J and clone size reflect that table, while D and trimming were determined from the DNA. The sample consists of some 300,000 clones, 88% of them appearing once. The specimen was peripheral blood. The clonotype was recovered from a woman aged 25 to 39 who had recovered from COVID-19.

The CDR3 here is CASSSLVEWEKLFF. CDR3 DNA sequence: TGTGCCAGCAGTTCTCTAGTGGAGTGGGAAAAACTGTTTTTT. V and J are TRBV2 and TRBJ1-4; no clear D. The CDR3 length is 14 residues. V was clipped by 5 bases and J by 8 bases, with 15 bases between them. Germline lookup yields CDR1 SNHLY and CDR2 FYNNEI.